This T cell receptor (beta chain) was identified in a study of CD8 T cells in Susac syndrome. The authors reverse transcribed roughly 0.5 to 1 ug RNA with random hexamers. The immunoSEQ assay covered 54 Vbeta and 13 Jbeta segments for CDR3. Each CDR3 protein is one row after TCRdb ran MiXCR on the immunoSEQ multiplex PCR reads. Of approximately 280,000 distinct CDR3 sequences listed, roughly 85% are singletons. V lost 2 bases and J 2 bases, leaving 12 bases between the germline ends. The CDR3 covers 14 residues. Germline V CDR1 and CDR2: SQVTM, ANQGSEA. This clonotype appeared a single time. CD8+ and CD4+ blood T cells underwent TCR beta sequencing. TEMRA cells were enriched by FACS, while CD8+ and CD4+ T cells were obtained through a negative isolation that was performed magnetically.

The source of this sequence is a human donor with multiple sclerosis. Material: CD8+ T cells from PBMCs. The genes are TRBV29-1 and TRBJ2-5, with a possible D match to TRBD1 (6 bases). The CDR3 region has the DNA TGCAGCGTTGAATCGCCAAGGGGGCAAGAGACCCAGTACTTC. It encodes CSVESPRGQETQYF.